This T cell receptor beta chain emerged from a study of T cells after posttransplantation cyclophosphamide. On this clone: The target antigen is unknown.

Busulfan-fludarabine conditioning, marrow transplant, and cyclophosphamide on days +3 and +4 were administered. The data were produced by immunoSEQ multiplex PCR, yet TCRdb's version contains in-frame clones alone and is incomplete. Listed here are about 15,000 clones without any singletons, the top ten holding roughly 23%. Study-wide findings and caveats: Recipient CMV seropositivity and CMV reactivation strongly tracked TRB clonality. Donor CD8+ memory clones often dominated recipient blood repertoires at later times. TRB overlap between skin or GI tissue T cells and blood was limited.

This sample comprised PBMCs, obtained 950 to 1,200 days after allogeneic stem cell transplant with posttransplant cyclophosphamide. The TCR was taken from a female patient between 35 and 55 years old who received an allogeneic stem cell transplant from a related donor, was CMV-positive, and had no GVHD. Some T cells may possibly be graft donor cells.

CDR3 nucleotide sequence: TGTGCCAGCAGCGGTGGGGGGGGAGACTCAGATACGCAGTATTTT. Protein: CASSGGGGDSDTQYF. The rearrangement uses TRBV9 and TRBJ2-3, with 7 nucleotides matching TRBD2. Germline CDR1 is SGDLS and CDR2 is YYNGEE. V lost 3 bases, J lost 4 bases, and 8 bases stayed unmatched. This CDR3 has 15 residues.